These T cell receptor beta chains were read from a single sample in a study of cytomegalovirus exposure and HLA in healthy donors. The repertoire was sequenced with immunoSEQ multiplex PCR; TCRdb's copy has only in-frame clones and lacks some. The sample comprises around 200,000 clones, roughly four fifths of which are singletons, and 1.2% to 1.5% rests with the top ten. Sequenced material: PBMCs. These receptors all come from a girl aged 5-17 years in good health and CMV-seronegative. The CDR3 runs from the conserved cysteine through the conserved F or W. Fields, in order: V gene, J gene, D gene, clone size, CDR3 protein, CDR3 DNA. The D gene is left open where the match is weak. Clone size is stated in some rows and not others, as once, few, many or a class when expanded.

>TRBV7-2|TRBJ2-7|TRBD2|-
CASRTTGLVGYEQYF
TGTGCCAGCAGGACAACGGGACTAGTGGGCTACGAGCAGTACTTC
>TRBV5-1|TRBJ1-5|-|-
CASSLGGREPQHF
TGCGCCAGCAGCTTGGGGGGGCGGGAGCCCCAGCATTTT
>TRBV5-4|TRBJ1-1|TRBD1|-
CASSPGSGGGWTEAFF
TGTGCCAGCAGCCCAGGCTCAGGGGGCGGATGGACTGAAGCTTTCTTT
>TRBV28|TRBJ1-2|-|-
CASSPPTVNYGYTF
TGTGCCAGCAGCCCCCCTACAGTTAACTATGGCTACACCTTC
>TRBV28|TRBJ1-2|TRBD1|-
CASSFTGGHYGYTF
TGTGCCAGCAGTTTTACAGGGGGACACTATGGCTACACCTTC
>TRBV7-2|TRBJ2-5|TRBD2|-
CASVRAGGQETQYF
TGTGCCAGCGTCCGAGCGGGGGGACAAGAGACCCAGTACTTC
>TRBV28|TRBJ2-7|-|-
CASAVQPSYEQYF
TGTGCCAGCGCCGTACAGCCCTCCTACGAGCAGTACTTC
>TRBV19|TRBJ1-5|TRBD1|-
CASTIQGSNQPQHF
TGTGCCAGTACTATACAGGGGAGCAATCAGCCCCAGCATTTT
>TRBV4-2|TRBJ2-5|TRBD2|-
CASSQLYGGGTGETQYF
TGTGCCAGCAGCCAATTATACGGGGGGGGAACGGGAGAGACCCAGTACTTC
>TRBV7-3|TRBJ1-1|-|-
CASSPGTPDTEAFF
TGTGCCAGCAGCCCAGGGACTCCCGACACTGAAGCTTTCTTT
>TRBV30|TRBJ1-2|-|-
CAWTFRTLGGYTF
TGTGCCTGGACGTTCAGGACTCTGGGCGGCTACACCTTC
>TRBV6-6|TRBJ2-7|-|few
CASSYSILSYEQYF
TGTGCCAGCAGTTACTCTATCCTTTCCTACGAGCAGTACTTC
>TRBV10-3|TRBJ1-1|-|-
CAISESVGGGGNTEAFF
TGTGCCATCAGTGAGTCGGTAGGGGGGGGCGGGAACACTGAAGCTTTCTTT
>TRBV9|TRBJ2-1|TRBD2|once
CASSPSGGGDNEQFF
TGTGCCAGCAGCCCTAGCGGGGGGGGAGACAATGAGCAGTTCTTC
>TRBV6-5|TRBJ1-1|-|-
CASSYLQGNTEAFF
TGTGCCAGCAGTTACTTACAGGGGAACACTGAAGCTTTCTTT
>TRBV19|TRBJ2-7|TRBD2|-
CASSVAGGYEQYF
TGTGCCAGTAGTGTAGCGGGGGGCTACGAGCAGTACTTC
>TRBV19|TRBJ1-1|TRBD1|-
CASSRGQGKAFF
TGTGCCAGTAGTAGGGGACAGGGTAAGGCTTTCTTT
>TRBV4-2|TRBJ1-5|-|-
CASSQVSGNQPQHF
TGTGCCAGCAGCCAAGTCTCAGGTAATCAGCCCCAGCATTTT
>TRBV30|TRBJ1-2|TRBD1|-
CAWSGLGTGSDGYTF
TGTGCCTGGAGTGGGTTAGGGACAGGGTCGGATGGCTACACCTTC
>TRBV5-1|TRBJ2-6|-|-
CASSLYPLSGANVLTF
TGCGCCAGCAGCTTGTATCCCCTCTCTGGGGCCAACGTCCTGACTTTC
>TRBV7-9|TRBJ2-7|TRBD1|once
CASSPTGHEQYF
TGTGCCAGCAGCCCGACAGGGCACGAGCAGTACTTC
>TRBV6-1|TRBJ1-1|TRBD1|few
CASSERDSHQVGFRNTEAFF
TGTGCCAGCAGTGAACGGGACAGCCACCAAGTAGGTTTTCGGAACACTGAAGCTTTCTTT
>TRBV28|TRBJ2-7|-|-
CASSVIRRASYEQYF
TGTGCCAGCTCAGTTATCCGGAGGGCCTCCTACGAGCAGTACTTC
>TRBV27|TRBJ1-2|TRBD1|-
CASSPRGQGSYGYTF
TGTGCCAGCAGTCCCCGGGGACAGGGCAGTTATGGCTACACCTTC
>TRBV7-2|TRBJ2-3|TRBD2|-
CASSFSAGGPWDTQYF
TGTGCCAGCAGCTTCTCAGCGGGGGGGCCTTGGGATACGCAGTATTTT
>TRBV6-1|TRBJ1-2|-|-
CASSERAGYGYTF
TGTGCCAGCAGTGAAAGGGCAGGGTATGGCTACACCTTC
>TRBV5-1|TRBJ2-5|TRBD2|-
CASSSTVTSGIKETQYF
TGCGCCAGCAGCTCAACCGTCACTAGCGGGATAAAAGAGACCCAGTACTTC
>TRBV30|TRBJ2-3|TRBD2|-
CACSGLAGGPPVGDTQYF
TGTGCCTGTTCCGGACTAGCGGGAGGGCCCCCCGTGGGAGATACGCAGTATTTT
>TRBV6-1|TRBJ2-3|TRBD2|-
CASKRAGEATDTQYF
TGTGCCAGCAAAAGGGCGGGGGAGGCCACAGATACGCAGTATTTT
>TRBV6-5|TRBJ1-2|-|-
CASSYGVRNYGYTF
TGTGCCAGCAGTTACGGCGTGAGGAACTATGGCTACACCTTC
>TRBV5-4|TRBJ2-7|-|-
CASSLETGLEQYF
TGTGCCAGCAGCTTGGAAACAGGGTTAGAGCAGTACTTC
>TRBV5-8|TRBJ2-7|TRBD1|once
CASSRQQGLYEQYF
TGTGCCAGCAGCCGTCAACAGGGGTTATACGAGCAGTACTTC
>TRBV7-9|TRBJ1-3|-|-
CASSHSGNTIYF
TGTGCCAGCAGCCACTCTGGAAACACCATATATTTT
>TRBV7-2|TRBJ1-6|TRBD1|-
CASSLAGQGVGSPLHF
TGTGCCAGCAGCTTAGCAGGACAGGGAGTTGGTTCACCCCTCCACTTT
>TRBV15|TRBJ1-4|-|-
CATSAGPNEKLFF
TGTGCCACCAGCGCGGGACCTAATGAAAAACTGTTTTTT
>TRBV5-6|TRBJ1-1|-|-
CASSPEGGVNTEAFF
TGTGCCAGCAGCCCAGAAGGGGGAGTGAACACTGAAGCTTTCTTT
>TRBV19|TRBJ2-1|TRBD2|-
CASSPWTSGSYNEQFF
TGTGCCAGTAGTCCGTGGACTAGCGGGAGTTACAATGAGCAGTTCTTC
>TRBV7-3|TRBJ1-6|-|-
CASSSSGNNSPLHF
TGTGCCAGCAGCTCCTCGGGGAACAATTCACCCCTCCACTTT
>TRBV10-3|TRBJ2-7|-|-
CAIRKNGPYEQYF
TGTGCCATCAGGAAGAATGGGCCCTACGAGCAGTACTTC
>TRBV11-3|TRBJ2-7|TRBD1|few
CASSTGQGAAEQYF
TGTGCCAGCAGCACGGGACAGGGGGCCGCCGAGCAGTACTTC
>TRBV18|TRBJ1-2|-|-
CASSRPPGNLYGYTF
TGTGCCAGCTCACGCCCCCCGGGAAACCTCTATGGCTACACCTTC
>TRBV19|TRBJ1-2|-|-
CASNTIREIGGYGYTF
TGTGCCAGTAATACCATAAGGGAAATAGGGGGCTATGGCTACACCTTC
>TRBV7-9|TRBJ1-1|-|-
CASKPTANTEAFF
TGTGCCAGTAAACCTACAGCGAACACTGAAGCTTTCTTT
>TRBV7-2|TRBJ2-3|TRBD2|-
CASSPQGLAGTDTQYF
TGTGCCAGCAGCCCCCAAGGACTAGCGGGCACAGATACGCAGTATTTT
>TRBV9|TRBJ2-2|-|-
CASSVSVGVDTGELFF
TGTGCCAGCAGCGTTTCGGTGGGCGTTGACACCGGGGAGCTGTTTTTT
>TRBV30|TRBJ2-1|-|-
CAWSPRGGNEQFF
TGTGCCTGGAGTCCTCGGGGCGGGAACGAGCAGTTCTTC
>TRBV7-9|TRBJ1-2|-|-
CASSLPDYGYTF
TGTGCCAGCAGCTTACCAGATTATGGCTACACCTTC
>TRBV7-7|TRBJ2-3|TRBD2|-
CASSLELAGEGADTQYF
TGTGCTAGCAGCTTAGAGCTAGCGGGAGAGGGAGCAGATACGCAGTATTTT
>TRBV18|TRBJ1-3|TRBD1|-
CASSPPTGAGNTIYF
TGTGCCAGCTCACCACCGACAGGGGCTGGAAACACCATATATTTT
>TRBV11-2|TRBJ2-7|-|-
CASSLPLPAYEQYF
TGTGCCAGCAGCTTACCGCTCCCGGCCTACGAGCAGTACTTC
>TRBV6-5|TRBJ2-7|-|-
CASRNSYEQYF
TGTGCCAGCCGTAACTCCTACGAGCAGTACTTC
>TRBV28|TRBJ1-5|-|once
CASTAGGSNRVGF
TGTGCCAGCACCGCAGGAGGCTCTAACCGAGTAGGTTTT
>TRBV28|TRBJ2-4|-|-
CASSFLSGPENIQYF
TGTGCCAGCAGTTTTCTTTCAGGGCCTGAAAACATTCAGTACTTC
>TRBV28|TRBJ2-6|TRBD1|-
CASSRDRDSGANVLTF
TGTGCCAGCAGTAGGGACAGGGACTCTGGGGCCAACGTCCTGACTTTC
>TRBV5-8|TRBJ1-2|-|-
CASSPWGLQNYGYTF
TGTGCCAGCAGCCCCTGGGGACTCCAGAACTATGGCTACACCTTC
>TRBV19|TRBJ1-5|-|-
CASSIAGRGNGNQPQHF
TGTGCCAGTAGTATAGCGGGCAGGGGTAATGGCAATCAGCCCCAGCATTTT
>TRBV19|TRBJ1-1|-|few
CASTMDWNTEAFF
TGTGCCAGTACCATGGACTGGAACACTGAAGCTTTCTTT
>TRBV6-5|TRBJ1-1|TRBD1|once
CASSYNDRVVTEAFF
TGTGCCAGCAGTTACAACGACAGGGTGGTCACTGAAGCTTTCTTT